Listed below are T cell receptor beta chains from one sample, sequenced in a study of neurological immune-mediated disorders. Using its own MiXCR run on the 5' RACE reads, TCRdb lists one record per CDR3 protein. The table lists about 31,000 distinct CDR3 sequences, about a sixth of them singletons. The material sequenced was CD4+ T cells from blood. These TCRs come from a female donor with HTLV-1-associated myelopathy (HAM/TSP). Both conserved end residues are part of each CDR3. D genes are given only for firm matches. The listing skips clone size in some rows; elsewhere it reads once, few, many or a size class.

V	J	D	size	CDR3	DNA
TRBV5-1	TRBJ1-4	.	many	CASSLNQNEKLFF	TGCGCCAGCAGCTTGAACCAGAATGAAAAACTGTTTTTT
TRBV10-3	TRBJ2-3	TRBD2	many	CAISESTSDTDTQYF	TGTGCCATCAGTGAGTCGACTAGCGACACAGATACGCAGTATTTT
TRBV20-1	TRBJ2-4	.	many	CSAIKIEIAKNIQYF	TGCAGTGCTATTAAGATAGAAATAGCCAAAAACATTCAGTACTTC
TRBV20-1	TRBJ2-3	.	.	CSAREGTDTQYF	TGCAGTGCTAGAGAAGGGACAGATACGCAGTATTTT
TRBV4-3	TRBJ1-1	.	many	CASSQVGAASNTEAFF	TGCGCCAGCAGCCAAGTTGGAGCAGCCTCGAACACTGAAGCTTTCTTT
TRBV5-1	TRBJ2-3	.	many	CASSYTSGDTQYF	TGCGCCAGCAGCTACACCAGCGGGGATACGCAGTATTTT
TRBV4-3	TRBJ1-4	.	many	CASSQVIGQVLTNEKLFF	TGCGCCAGCAGCCAAGTCATAGGGCAGGTCTTAACTAATGAAAAACTGTTTTTT
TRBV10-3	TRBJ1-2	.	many	CAISDGQNYGYTF	TGTGCCATCAGTGACGGACAAAACTATGGCTACACCTTC
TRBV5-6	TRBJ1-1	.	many	CASSFGMGAEAFF	TGTGCCAGCAGCTTTGGTATGGGAGCTGAAGCTTTCTTT
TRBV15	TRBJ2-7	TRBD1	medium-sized	CATSRTGAFYEQYF	TGTGCCACCAGCAGGACAGGGGCTTTCTACGAGCAGTACTTC
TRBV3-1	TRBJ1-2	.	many	CASSQGGAAYYGYTF	TGTGCCAGCAGCCAAGGCGGTGCAGCGTACTATGGCTACACCTTC
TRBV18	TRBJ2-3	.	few	CASSPTRTDTQYF	TGTGCCAGCTCACCGACGCGCACAGATACGCAGTATTTT
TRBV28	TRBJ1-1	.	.	CASSQGTPAQGTEAFF	TGTGCCAGCAGCCAGGGGACCCCCGCGCAGGGCACTGAAGCTTTCTTT
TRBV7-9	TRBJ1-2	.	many	CASSLGGNYGYTF	TGTGCCAGCAGCTTAGGCGGTAACTATGGCTACACCTTC
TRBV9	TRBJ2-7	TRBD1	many	CASSVEGTALSYEQYF	TGTGCCAGCAGCGTAGAAGGGACAGCCCTATCCTACGAGCAGTACTTC
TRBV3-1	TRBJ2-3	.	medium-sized	CASSQLTTTDTQYF	TGTGCCAGCAGCCAGCTGACTACCACAGATACGCAGTATTTT
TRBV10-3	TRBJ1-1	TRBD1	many	CAIKGQGNTEAFF	TGTGCCATCAAGGGACAGGGGAACACTGAAGCTTTCTTT
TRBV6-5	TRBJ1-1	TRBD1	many	CASSFYRGGGTEAFF	TGTGCCAGCAGTTTTTACAGGGGAGGAGGCACTGAAGCTTTCTTT
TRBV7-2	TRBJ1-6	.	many	CASSSDTNSPLHF	TGTGCCAGCAGCTCAGACACGAATTCACCCCTCCACTTT
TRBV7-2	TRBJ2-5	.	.	CASSLTLIWGAAETQYF	TGTGCCAGCAGCTTAACCCTCATTTGGGGGGCCGCGGAGACCCAGTACTTC
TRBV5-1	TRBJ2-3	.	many	CASSTEGASGDGDTQYF	TGCGCCAGCAGCACAGAGGGGGCTAGCGGAGACGGGGATACGCAGTATTTT
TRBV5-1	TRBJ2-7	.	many	CASSLGVPSYEQYF	TGCGCCAGCAGCTTGGGTGTACCCTCCTACGAGCAGTACTTC
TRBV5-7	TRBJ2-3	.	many	CASSLLWGGLGHDTQYF	TGTGCCAGCAGCTTGTTGTGGGGGGGCTTGGGTCACGATACGCAGTATTTT
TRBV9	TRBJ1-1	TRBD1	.	CASSEGVGRGYTEAFF	TGTGCCAGCAGCGAGGGGGTTGGCAGGGGGTATACTGAAGCTTTCTTT
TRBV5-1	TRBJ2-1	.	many	CASSLSGSSSYNEQFF	TGCGCCAGCAGCTTGTCTGGGAGTAGTTCCTACAATGAGCAGTTCTTC
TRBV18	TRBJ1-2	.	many	CASSTDNYGYTF	TGTGCCAGCTCGACAGACAACTATGGCTACACCTTC
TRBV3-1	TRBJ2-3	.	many	CASSQGNPDTQYF	TGTGCCAGCAGCCAAGGTAATCCGGATACGCAGTATTTT
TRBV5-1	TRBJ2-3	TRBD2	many	CASSLEGAGATDTQYF	TGCGCCAGCAGCTTGGAGGGAGCGGGAGCCACAGATACGCAGTATTTT
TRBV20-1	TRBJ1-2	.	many	CSARVTIANYGYTF	TGCAGTGCTAGAGTGACGATAGCTAACTATGGCTACACCTTC
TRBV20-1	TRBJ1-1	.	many	CSAGDRNTEAFF	TGCAGTGCGGGGGATCGGAACACTGAAGCTTTCTTT
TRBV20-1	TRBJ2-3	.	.	CSVSGARVDTQYF	TGCAGTGTGTCTGGTGCACGGGTAGATACGCAGTATTTT
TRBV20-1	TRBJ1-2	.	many	CSAFLGQGITNYGYTF	TGCAGTGCCTTCCTAGGCCAAGGGATAACTAACTATGGCTACACCTTC
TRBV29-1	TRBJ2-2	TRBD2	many	CSVVREWGTGELFF	TGCAGCGTTGTGCGGGAGTGGGGAACCGGGGAGCTGTTTTTT
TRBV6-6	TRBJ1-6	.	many	CATLNRDNSPLHF	TGTGCCACCCTTAACCGAGATAATTCACCCCTCCACTTT
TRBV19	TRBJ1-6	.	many	CASMSWDRNSPLHF	TGTGCCAGTATGTCGTGGGATCGGAATTCACCCCTCCACTTT
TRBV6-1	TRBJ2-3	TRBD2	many	CASRGLAALVDTQYF	TGTGCCAGCCGCGGACTAGCGGCCTTGGTTGATACGCAGTATTTT
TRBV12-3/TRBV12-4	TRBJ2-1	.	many	CASRPQGRNEQFF	TGTGCCAGCAGGCCACAGGGCAGGAATGAGCAGTTCTTC
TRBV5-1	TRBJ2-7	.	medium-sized	CASSFDVSSYEQYF	TGCGCCAGCAGCTTCGACGTTAGCTCCTACGAGCAGTACTTC
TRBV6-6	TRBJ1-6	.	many	CASSTGTGVSSPLHF	TGTGCCAGCAGTACCGGGACCGGAGTTAGTTCACCCCTCCACTTT
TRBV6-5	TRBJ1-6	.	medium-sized	CASSKGDNGFSPLHF	TGTGCCAGCAGTAAGGGGGACAACGGGTTTTCACCCCTCCACTTT
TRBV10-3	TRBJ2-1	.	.	CAISAQPGYNEQFF	TGTGCCATCAGTGCCCAGCCTGGATACAATGAGCAGTTCTTC
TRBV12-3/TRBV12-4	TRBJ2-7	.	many	CASRETGTLSYEQYF	TGTGCCAGCAGGGAAACGGGAACACTTTCCTACGAGCAGTACTTC
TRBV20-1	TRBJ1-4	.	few	CSARDNSPGTLFF	TGCAGTGCTAGAGATAACTCCCCCGGAACTCTGTTTTTT
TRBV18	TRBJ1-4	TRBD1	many	CASSPGQGNEKLFF	TGTGCCAGCTCACCGGGACAGGGTAATGAAAAACTGTTTTTT
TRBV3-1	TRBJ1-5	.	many	CASSPNREVAQHF	TGTGCCAGCAGCCCAAACAGGGAAGTGGCCCAGCATTTT
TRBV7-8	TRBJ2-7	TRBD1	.	CASSTNRDRGREQYF	TGTGCCAGCAGCACGAACCGGGACAGGGGGCGCGAGCAGTACTTC
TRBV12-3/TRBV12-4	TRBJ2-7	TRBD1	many	CASSRRDRGDEQYF	TGTGCCAGCAGTAGGAGGGACAGGGGGGACGAGCAGTACTTC
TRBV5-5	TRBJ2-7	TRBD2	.	CASSLRTRESSYEQYF	TGTGCCAGCAGCCTCAGGACTAGAGAAAGCTCCTACGAGCAGTACTTC
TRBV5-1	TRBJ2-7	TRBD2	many	CASSGGDGSYEQYF	TGCGCCAGCAGCGGGGGGGACGGATCCTACGAGCAGTACTTC
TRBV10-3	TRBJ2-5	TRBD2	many	CAIKKRAGEEETQYF	TGTGCCATCAAGAAACGAGCGGGGGAGGAGGAGACCCAGTACTTC
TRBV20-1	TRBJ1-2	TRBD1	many	CSAKDLRDRGYGYTF	TGCAGTGCTAAAGACCTCCGGGACAGGGGCTATGGCTACACCTTC
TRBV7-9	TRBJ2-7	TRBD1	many	CASSPADRDDREQYF	TGTGCCAGCAGCCCCGCGGACAGGGACGACCGCGAGCAGTACTTC
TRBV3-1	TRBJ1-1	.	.	CASSFGPVNTEAFF	TGTGCCAGCAGCTTCGGACCGGTGAACACTGAAGCTTTCTTT
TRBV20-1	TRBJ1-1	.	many	CSARDGRGNTEAFF	TGCAGTGCTAGAGATGGCAGGGGGAACACTGAAGCTTTCTTT
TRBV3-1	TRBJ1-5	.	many	CASSGGTGGNQPQHF	TGTGCCAGCAGCGGAGGCACGGGTGGGAATCAGCCCCAGCATTTT
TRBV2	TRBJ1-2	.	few	CASRVQGRDGYTF	TGTGCCAGCAGGGTACAGGGTCGAGATGGCTACACCTTC
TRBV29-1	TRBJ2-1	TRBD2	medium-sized	CSVPPRLAGVYNEQFF	TGCAGCGTGCCCCCCCGACTAGCGGGGGTCTACAATGAGCAGTTCTTC
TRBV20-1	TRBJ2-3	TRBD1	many	CSAARGTGDTDTQYF	TGCAGTGCTGCCCGAGGGACAGGGGACACAGATACGCAGTATTTT
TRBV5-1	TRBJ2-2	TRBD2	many	CASSFAGGPGGGELFF	TGCGCCAGCAGCTTCGCGGGAGGGCCTGGTGGCGGGGAGCTGTTTTTT